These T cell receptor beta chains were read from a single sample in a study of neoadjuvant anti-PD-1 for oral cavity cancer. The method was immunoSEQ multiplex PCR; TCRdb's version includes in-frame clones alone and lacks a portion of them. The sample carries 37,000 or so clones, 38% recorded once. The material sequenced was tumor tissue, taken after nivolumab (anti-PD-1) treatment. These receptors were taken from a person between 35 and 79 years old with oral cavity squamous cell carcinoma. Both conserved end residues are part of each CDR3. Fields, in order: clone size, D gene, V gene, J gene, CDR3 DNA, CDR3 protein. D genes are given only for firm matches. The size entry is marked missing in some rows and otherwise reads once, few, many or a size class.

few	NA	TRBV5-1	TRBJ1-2	TGCGCCAGCAGTCCCTTCACTGCAACTAACTATGGCTACACCTTC	CASSPFTATNYGYTF
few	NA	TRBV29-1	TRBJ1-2	TGCAGCGTTGAAGTTAATGAAGGCTACACCTTC	CSVEVNEGYTF
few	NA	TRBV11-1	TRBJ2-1	TGTGCCAGCAGCTTAAGTACGGGCCCCTACAATGAGCAGTTCTTC	CASSLSTGPYNEQFF
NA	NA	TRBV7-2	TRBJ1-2	TGTGCCAGCAGCCCAGTCCGGGGGCTGGGTTATGGCTACACCTTC	CASSPVRGLGYGYTF
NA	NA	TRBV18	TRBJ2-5	TGTGCCAGCTCACCCAGTGTAGGGCAGGGAGAGACCCAGTACTTC	CASSPSVGQGETQYF
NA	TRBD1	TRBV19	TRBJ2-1	TGTGCCAGTAAACGAAAGACAGGGAACTACAATGAGCAGTTCTTC	CASKRKTGNYNEQFF
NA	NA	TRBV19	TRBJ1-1	TGTGCCAGCCGGGACATGAACACTGAAGCTTTCTTT	CASRDMNTEAFF
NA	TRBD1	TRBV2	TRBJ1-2	TGTGCCAGCAGCCCGGGACAGACTTCTTCCGGCTACACCTTC	CASSPGQTSSGYTF
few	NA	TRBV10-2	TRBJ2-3	TGCGCCAGCAGTGAGTTCGGAGGGCCCGTCTCAGATACGCAGTATTTT	CASSEFGGPVSDTQYF
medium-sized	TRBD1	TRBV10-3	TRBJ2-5	TGTGCCACGCTAGAGACAGGGGGCGAAGAGACCCAGTACTTC	CATLETGGEETQYF
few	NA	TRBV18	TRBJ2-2	TGTGCCAGCTCACCTTATTCCGCCGGGGAGCTGTTTTTT	CASSPYSAGELFF
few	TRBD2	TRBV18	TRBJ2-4	TGTGCCAGCTCACCACGGCTAGCGGGAGGGAAAAACATTCAGTACTTC	CASSPRLAGGKNIQYF
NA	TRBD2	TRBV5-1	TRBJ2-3	TGCGCCAGCAGCTTGGATGAGGGTAGGCGGGGGAACACAGATACGCAGTATTTT	CASSLDEGRRGNTDTQYF
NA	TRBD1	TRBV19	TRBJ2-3	TGTGCTAGTAAACAGGGGCCCACAGATACGCAGTATTTT	CASKQGPTDTQYF
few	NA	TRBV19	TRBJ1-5	TGTGCCAGTAGATTCGGAACAGGTGGAAGTCAGCCCCAGCATTTT	CASRFGTGGSQPQHF
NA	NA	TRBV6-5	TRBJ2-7	TGTGCCAGCAGTTCTGCCGGGGCTCAATACTACGAGCAGTACTTC	CASSSAGAQYYEQYF
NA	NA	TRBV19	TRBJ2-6	TGTGCCAGTAGTATGAGGGTAAGAGTCGCTGGGGCCAACGTCCTGACTTTC	CASSMRVRVAGANVLTF
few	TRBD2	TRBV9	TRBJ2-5	TGTGCCAGCAGCGTCGCACTAGCGCCAGAGACCCAGTACTTC	CASSVALAPETQYF
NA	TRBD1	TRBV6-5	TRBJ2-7	TGTGCCAGCAGTGACGGGACAGCCTACGAGCAGTACTTC	CASSDGTAYEQYF
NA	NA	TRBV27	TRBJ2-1	TGTGCCAGCAGAGAAGAGGGCAGGAGTGGAAATGAGCAGTTCTTC	CASREEGRSGNEQFF
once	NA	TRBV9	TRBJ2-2	TGTGCCAGTTCTGTTCGGAGCTATGGTGACACCGGGGAGCTGTTTTTT	CASSVRSYGDTGELFF
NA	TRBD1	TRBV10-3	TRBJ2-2	TGTGCCATGACCAGAGGGGGCGCGGGTACCGGGGAGCTGTTTTTT	CAMTRGGAGTGELFF
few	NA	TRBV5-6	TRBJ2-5	TGTGCCAGCAGCTTGGCAGGGGTCCGAGAGACCCAGTACTTC	CASSLAGVRETQYF
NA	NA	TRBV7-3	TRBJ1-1	TGTGCCAGCAACGAAGAACCGGGCTTCTTT	CASNEEPGFF
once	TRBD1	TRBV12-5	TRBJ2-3	TGTGCTAGTGGGCCTGGGACAGGGGGCTCGTCAGATACGCAGTATTTT	CASGPGTGGSSDTQYF
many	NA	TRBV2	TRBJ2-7	TGTGCCAGCACCCACTCTAGGGGTTCCGGCGAGCAGTACTTC	CASTHSRGSGEQYF
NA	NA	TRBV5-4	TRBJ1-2	TGTGCCAGCACTCCCACACCCGGGGGCAACTATGGCTACACCTTC	CASTPTPGGNYGYTF
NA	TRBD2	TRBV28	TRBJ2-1	TGTGCCAGCGAAGAGCGGTTAGCGGGAGAGCAGTTCTTC	CASEERLAGEQFF
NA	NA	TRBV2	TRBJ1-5	TGTGCCAGCAGTGGACGAGAAGGGGACAATAGCAATCAGCCCCAGCATTTT	CASSGREGDNSNQPQHF
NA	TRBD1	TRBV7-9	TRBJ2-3	TGTGCCAGCAGCCCTCAGACAGGGAAGTACACAGATACGCAGTATTTT	CASSPQTGKYTDTQYF
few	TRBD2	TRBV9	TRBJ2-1	TGTGCCAGCAGCGTAGGGATTGGCGGGGGGGCGGTAGATGAGCAGTTCTTC	CASSVGIGGGAVDEQFF
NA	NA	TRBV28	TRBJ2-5	TGTGCCAGCAGTTTATCGACCAGGGGGACCCAGTACTTC	CASSLSTRGTQYF
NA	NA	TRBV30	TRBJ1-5	TGTGCCTGGAGGGACAATAGCAATCAGCCCCAGCATTTT	CAWRDNSNQPQHF
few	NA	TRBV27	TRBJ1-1	TGTGCCAGCAGTTTCAAGGAAATCACTGAAGCTTTCTTT	CASSFKEITEAFF
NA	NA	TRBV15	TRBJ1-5	TGTGCCACCAGCAGAGACTCCCGTCAGGGAGATCAGCCCCAGCATTTT	CATSRDSRQGDQPQHF
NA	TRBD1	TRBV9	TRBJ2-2	TGTGCCAGCAGCCTACGGACAGGGGGCTCCGGGGAGCTGTTTTTT	CASSLRTGGSGELFF
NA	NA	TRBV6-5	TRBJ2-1	TGTGCCAGCACCGGATACTCCTACAATGAGCAGTTCTTC	CASTGYSYNEQFF